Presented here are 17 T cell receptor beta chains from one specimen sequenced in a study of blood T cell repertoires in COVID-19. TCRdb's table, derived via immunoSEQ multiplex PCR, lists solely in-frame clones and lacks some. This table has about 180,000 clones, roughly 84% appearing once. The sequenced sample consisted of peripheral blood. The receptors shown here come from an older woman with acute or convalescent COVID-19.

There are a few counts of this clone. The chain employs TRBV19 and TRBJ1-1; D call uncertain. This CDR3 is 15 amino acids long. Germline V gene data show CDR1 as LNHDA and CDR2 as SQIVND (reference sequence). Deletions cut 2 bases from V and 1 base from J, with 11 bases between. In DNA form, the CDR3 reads TGTGCCAGTAGTATACGCGGGCAAGGGAACACTGAAGCTTTCTTT. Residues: CASSIRGQGNTEAFF.

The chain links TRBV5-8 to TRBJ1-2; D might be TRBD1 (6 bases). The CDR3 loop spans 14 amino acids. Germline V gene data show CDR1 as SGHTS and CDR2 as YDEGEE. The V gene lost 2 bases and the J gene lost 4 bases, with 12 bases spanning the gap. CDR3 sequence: CASSFVEGGYGYTF. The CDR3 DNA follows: TGTGCCAGCAGCTTTGTTGAAGGGGGCTATGGCTACACCTTC.

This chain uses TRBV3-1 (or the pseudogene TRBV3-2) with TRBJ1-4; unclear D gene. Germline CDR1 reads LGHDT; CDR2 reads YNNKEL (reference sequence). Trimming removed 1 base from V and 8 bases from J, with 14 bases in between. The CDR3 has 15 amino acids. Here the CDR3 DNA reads TGTGCCAGCAGCCAAGGATTTGGAGGGAGAGAAAAACTGTTTTTT. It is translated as CASSQGFGGREKLFF.

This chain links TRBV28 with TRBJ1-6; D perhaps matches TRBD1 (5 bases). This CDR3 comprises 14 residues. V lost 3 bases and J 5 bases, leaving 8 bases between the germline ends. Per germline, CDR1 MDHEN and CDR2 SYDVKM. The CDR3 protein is CASSLGRNNSPLHF. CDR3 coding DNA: TGTGCCAGCAGTTTGGGGCGGAATAATTCACCCCTCCACTTT.

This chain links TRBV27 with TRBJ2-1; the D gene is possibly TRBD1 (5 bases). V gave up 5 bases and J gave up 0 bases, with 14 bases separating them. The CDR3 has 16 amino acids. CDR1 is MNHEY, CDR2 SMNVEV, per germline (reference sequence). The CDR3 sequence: CASSPFRQGSYNEQFF. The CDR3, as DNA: TGTGCCAGCAGTCCTTTTCGGCAGGGCTCCTACAATGAGCAGTTCTTC.

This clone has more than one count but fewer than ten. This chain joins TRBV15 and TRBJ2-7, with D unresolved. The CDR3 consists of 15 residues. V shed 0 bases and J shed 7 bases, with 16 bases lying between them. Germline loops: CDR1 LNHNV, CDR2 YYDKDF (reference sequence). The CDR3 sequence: CATSRDSGPNTEQYF. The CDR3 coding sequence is TGTGCCACCAGCAGAGATTCTGGGCCAAACACGGAGCAGTACTTC.

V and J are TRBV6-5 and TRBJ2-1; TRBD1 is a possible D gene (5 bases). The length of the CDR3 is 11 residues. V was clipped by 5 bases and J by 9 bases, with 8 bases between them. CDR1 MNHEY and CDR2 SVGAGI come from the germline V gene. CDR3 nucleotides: TGTGCCAGCAGTACTGACAGTGAGCAGTTCTTC. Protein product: CASSTDSEQFF.

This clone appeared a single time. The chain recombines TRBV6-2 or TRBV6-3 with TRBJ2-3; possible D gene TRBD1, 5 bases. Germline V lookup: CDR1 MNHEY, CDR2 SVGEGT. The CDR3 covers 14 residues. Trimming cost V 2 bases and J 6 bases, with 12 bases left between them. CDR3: CASSYRWGADTQYF. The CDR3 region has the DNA TGTGCCAGCAGTTACAGGTGGGGCGCGGATACGCAGTATTTT.

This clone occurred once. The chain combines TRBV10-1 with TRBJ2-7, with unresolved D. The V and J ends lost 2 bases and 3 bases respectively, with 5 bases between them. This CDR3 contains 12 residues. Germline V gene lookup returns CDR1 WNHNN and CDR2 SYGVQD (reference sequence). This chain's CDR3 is CASSEIGYEQYF. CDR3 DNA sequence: TGCGCCAGCAGTGAGATCGGCTACGAGCAGTACTTC.

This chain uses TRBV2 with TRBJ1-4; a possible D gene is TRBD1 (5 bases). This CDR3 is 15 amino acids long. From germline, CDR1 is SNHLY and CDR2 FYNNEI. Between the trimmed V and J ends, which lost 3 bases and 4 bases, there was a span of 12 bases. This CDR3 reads CASSEGGKGNEKLFF. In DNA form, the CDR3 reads TGTGCCAGCAGTGAGGGGGGAAAGGGTAATGAAAAACTGTTTTTT.

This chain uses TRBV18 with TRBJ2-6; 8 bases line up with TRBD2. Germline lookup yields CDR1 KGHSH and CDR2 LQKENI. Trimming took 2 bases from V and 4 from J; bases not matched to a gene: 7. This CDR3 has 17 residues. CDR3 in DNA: TGTGCCAGCTCACCAATCGGGGGGGCAGGAGGGGCCAACGTCCTGACTTTC. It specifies CASSPIGGAGGANVLTF.

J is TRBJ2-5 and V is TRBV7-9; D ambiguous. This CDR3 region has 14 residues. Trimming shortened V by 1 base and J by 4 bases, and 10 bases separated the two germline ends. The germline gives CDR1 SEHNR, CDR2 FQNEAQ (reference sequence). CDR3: CASSLGRSRETQYF. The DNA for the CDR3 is TGTGCCAGCAGCTTAGGGAGATCGCGAGAGACCCAGTACTTC.

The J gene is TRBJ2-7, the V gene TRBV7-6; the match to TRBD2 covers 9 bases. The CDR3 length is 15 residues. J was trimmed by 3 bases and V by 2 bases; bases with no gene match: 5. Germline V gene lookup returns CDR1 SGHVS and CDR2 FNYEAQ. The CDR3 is CASSLQSGGFYEQYF. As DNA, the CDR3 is TGTGCCAGCAGCTTACAGAGCGGGGGGTTCTACGAGCAGTACTTC.

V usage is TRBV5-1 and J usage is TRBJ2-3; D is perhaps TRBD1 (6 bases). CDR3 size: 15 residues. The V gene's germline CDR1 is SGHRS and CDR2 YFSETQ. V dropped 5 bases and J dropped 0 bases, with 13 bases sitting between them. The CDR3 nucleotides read TGCGCCAGCAGAGTTGAGGGACAAAGCACAGATACGCAGTATTTT. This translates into CASRVEGQSTDTQYF.

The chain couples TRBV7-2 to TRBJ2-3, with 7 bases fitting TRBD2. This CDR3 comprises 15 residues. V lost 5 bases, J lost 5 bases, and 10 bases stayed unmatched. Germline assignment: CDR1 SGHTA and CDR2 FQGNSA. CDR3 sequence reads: CASSPSGDGGDTQYF. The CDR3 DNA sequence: TGTGCCAGCAGCCCTAGCGGAGACGGCGGAGATACGCAGTATTTT.

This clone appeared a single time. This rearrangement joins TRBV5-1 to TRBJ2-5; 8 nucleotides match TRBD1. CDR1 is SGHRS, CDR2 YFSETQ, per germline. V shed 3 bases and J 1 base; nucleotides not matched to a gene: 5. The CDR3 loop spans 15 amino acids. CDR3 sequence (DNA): TGCGCCAGCAGCTACCCGCAGGGGGCCCAAGAGACCCAGTACTTC. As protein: CASSYPQGAQETQYF.

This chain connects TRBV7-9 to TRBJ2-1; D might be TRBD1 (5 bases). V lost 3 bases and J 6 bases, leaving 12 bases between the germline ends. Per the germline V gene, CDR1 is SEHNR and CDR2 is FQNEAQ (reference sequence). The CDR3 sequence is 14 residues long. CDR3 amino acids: CASSFATATNEQFF. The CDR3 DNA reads TGTGCCAGCAGCTTCGCGACAGCTACCAATGAGCAGTTCTTC.